The 20 T cell receptor beta chains below come from one sample, sequenced in a study of blood T cell repertoires in COVID-19 (dated by TCRdb to 2018 to 2021). Library preparation employed the immunoSEQ multiplex PCR assay. The immuneACCESS repertoire file appears here via TCRdb, limited to in-frame rearrangements. These files lack a portion of the clones; in checked studies, under half of the deficit traces to unresolved V genes, and the cause of the others is not known. This sample has 150,000 to 200,000 clones in its table, and about 92% of those were observed once. Roughly 1.9% of the sample is held by the ten biggest clonotypes. The sample taken for sequencing was peripheral blood. These receptor sequences come from an older woman with COVID-19, enrolled during active disease.

The chain uses TRBV7-2 and TRBJ1-2; no clear D gene. V was shortened by 3 bases and J by 3 bases, with 8 bases between the two germline ends. Germline V gene data show CDR1 as SGHTA and CDR2 as FQGNSA. This CDR3 is built from 13 residues. For the CDR3, the DNA is TGTGCCAGCAGCTTGTCCCGGGACTATGGCTACACCTTC. This sequence encodes CASSLSRDYGYTF.

The genes are TRBV5-1 and TRBJ1-6; 8 bases map to TRBD1. J gave up 3 bases and V 3 bases, and 5 bases lay outside the gene matches. CDR3 length: 16 residues. Germline loops: CDR1 SGHRS, CDR2 YFSETQ. The CDR3 protein is CASSSTGGSYNSPLHF. CDR3 sequence (DNA): TGCGCCAGCAGCTCAACAGGGGGTAGCTATAATTCACCCCTCCACTTT.

The J gene is TRBJ2-3, the V gene TRBV6-4, with TRBD2 identical over 8 bases. CDR3 length: 15 amino acids. With 4 bases clipped from V and 3 bases from J, the junction kept 6 bases outside the gene matches. Germline assignment: CDR1 MRHNA and CDR2 SNTAGT. The CDR3 loop reads CASSVMAGGTDTQYF. Here the CDR3 DNA reads TGTGCCAGCAGTGTTATGGCGGGGGGAACAGATACGCAGTATTTT.

The chain has TRBV19 and TRBJ1-2; D gene uncertain. The CDR3 contains 15 residues. Trimming took 4 bases from V and 4 from J, leaving 16 bases between them. Germline assignment: CDR1 LNHDA and CDR2 SQIVND (reference sequence). CDR3 DNA: TGTGCCAGTAGTACCCAGTTTGCAGGCGTCTATGGCTACACCTTC. This gives the protein CASSTQFAGVYGYTF.

The J gene is TRBJ1-3, the V gene TRBV18; a possible D gene is TRBD1 (6 bases). The CDR3 sequence is 14 residues long. Deletions cut 5 bases from V and 2 bases from J, with 10 bases between. The V gene's germline CDR1 is KGHSH and CDR2 LQKENI. DNA of the CDR3: TGTGCCAGCTCAGAACAGGGTCCTGGAAACACCATATATTTT. Amino acids: CASSEQGPGNTIYF.

The CDR3 spells CASSLPGTAWNRGYTF. The CDR3 nucleotides are TGTGCCAGCAGCTTACCGGGGACAGCGTGGAATCGTGGCTACACCTTC. The V gene is TRBV3-1 (or the pseudogene TRBV3-2), the J gene TRBJ1-2, with 7 positions matching TRBD1. V shed 5 bases, J shed 7 bases, and the junction held 16 bases outside the gene matches. In germline, CDR1 is LGHDT, CDR2 YNNKEL (reference sequence). The CDR3 is 16 amino acids.

CDR3 bases: TGTGCCAGCAGCTCTCCTGAAAAACTGTTTTTT. This sequence encodes CASSSPEKLFF. The chain combines TRBV11-2 with TRBJ1-4; D ambiguous. The CDR3 has 11 amino acids. V gave up 4 bases and J gave up 7 bases, with 4 bases separating them. Germline assignment: CDR1 SGHAT and CDR2 FQNNGV.

The CDR3, as DNA: TGTGCCTGCCTGGCGGCTTACGAGCAGTACTTC. This gives the protein CACLAAYEQYF. The chain joins TRBV30 to TRBJ2-7; D remains unclear. V was shortened by 6 bases and J by 4 bases, with 10 bases between the two germline ends. The CDR3 spans 11 residues. Germline CDR1 GTSNPN, CDR2 SVGIG (reference sequence).

J is TRBJ1-5 and V is TRBV6-2 or TRBV6-3, with 10 bases lining up with TRBD1. V lost 0 bases, J lost 0 bases, and 8 bases stayed unmatched. Germline V gene sequence: CDR1 MNHEY, CDR2 SVGEGT. The CDR3 is 19 residues long. The CDR3 DNA is TGTGCCAGCAGTTACTCCCGGGACAGGGGCCAAACTAGCAATCAGCCCCAGCATTTT. This translates into CASSYSRDRGQTSNQPQHF.

In this sample, this clone turned up a few times. V usage is TRBV7-6 and J usage is TRBJ1-4, with D possibly matching TRBD1 (5 bases). The V and J ends lost 1 base and 0 bases respectively, with 15 bases between them. CDR1 and CDR2 from the germline V gene are SGHVS and FNYEAQ. The CDR3 covers 18 residues. CDR3 sequence: CASSLGGGGAATNEKLFF. DNA for the CDR3: TGTGCCAGCAGCTTAGGGGGCGGAGGGGCTGCAACTAATGAAAAACTGTTTTTT.

This sequence joins TRBV6-2 or TRBV6-3 and TRBJ2-7; TRBD2 is a possible D gene (5 bases). The germline V gene encodes CDR1 MNHEY and CDR2 SVGEGT. The CDR3 has 18 amino acids. V lost 2 bases and J lost 5, with 25 bases in between. CDR3 in DNA: TGTGCCAGCAGTTACGATCCAACTAGTGTCGGGTTCATTCACGAGCAGTACTTC. Protein product: CASSYDPTSVGFIHEQYF.

This chain uses TRBV5-6 with TRBJ1-1, with TRBD1 matching 8 bases. Germline V gene sequence: CDR1 SGHDT, CDR2 YYEEEE. The CDR3 covers 13 residues. J lost 4 bases, V lost 4 bases, and 3 bases had no gene match. CDR3 coding DNA: TGTGCCAGCAGCCCAGACAGGGGCACTGAAGCTTTCTTT. Encoded protein: CASSPDRGTEAFF.

This clone was found a few times. The chain combines TRBV19 with TRBJ1-3; TRBD1 matches 8 bases. The CDR3 covers 15 residues. V shed 3 bases, J shed 3 bases, and the junction held 4 bases outside the gene matches. The V gene's germline CDR1 is LNHDA and CDR2 SQIVND (reference sequence). CDR3 sequence: CASSMQGAIGNTIYF. For the CDR3, the DNA is TGTGCCAGTAGTATGCAGGGGGCAATTGGAAACACCATATATTTT.

This chain connects TRBV4-2 to TRBJ1-2; 11 nucleotides match TRBD1. Germline assignment: CDR1 LGHNA and CDR2 YNFKEQ. The CDR3 runs to 15 residues. V gave up 1 base and J gave up 7 bases; unmatched junction bases: 5. Here the CDR3 reads CASSQADRGRSGYTF. The CDR3 region has the DNA TGTGCCAGCAGCCAAGCGGACAGGGGGCGAAGTGGCTACACCTTC.

Only a few counts were recorded for this clone. The gene calls are TRBV9 and TRBJ1-5; weak D call: TRBD1 (5 bases). V lost 3 bases and J 0 bases, leaving 19 bases between the germline ends. Germline V gene lookup returns CDR1 SGDLS and CDR2 YYNGEE. The CDR3 is 18 residues long. The CDR3 DNA sequence: TGTGCCAGCAGCGCCGGATCGGGACTGAGTAATAGCAATCAGCCCCAGCATTTT. This sequence encodes CASSAGSGLSNSNQPQHF.

Points on this clone: One end of the junction does not line up with germline, which may come from a read error. V and J are TRBV2 and TRBJ2-7; 9 nucleotides line up with TRBD1. The CDR3 has 15 amino acids. CDR1 and CDR2 from the germline V gene are SNHLY and FYNNEI. DNA for the CDR3: TGTGCCAGCAGTGAAGTACAGGGGGCACTGCGGGAGCAATACTTC. It specifies CASSEVQGALREQYF.

The chain joins TRBV5-5 to TRBJ1-2; TRBD1 matches at 10 bases. The germline CDR1 and CDR2 sequences are SGHKS and YYEKEE (reference sequence). Losses at the gene ends were 4 bases for V and 5 bases for J; bases not matched to a gene: 8. CDR3 length: 15 residues. The CDR3 region has the DNA TGTGCCAGCAGCCCCTTGACAGGGGGCTATTATGGCTACACCTTC. Its translation is CASSPLTGGYYGYTF.

The genes are TRBV29-1 and TRBJ1-2; TRBD1 matches at 10 bases. The J segment lost 6 bases and the V segment lost 7 bases, leaving 5 bases of the junction unmatched. This CDR3 comprises 12 residues. The V gene's germline CDR1 is SQVTM and CDR2 ANQGSEA. This CDR3 reads CSATTGGDGYTF. DNA of the CDR3: TGCAGCGCTACGACAGGGGGCGATGGCTACACCTTC.

The chain uses TRBV9 and TRBJ1-1, with D hard to call. V was pared by 2 bases and J by 0 bases, with 11 bases between. Germline-derived CDR1 and CDR2 are SGDLS and YYNGEE. This CDR3 comprises 15 residues. In DNA form, the CDR3 reads TGTGCCAGCAGCGTCACACCGAACGTGAACACTGAAGCTTTCTTT. Its translation is CASSVTPNVNTEAFF.

V usage is TRBV5-1 and J usage is TRBJ1-6; the D gene is possibly TRBD1 (5 bases). The CDR3 runs 16 residues. V lost 0 bases to trimming and J lost 7 bases, with 14 bases between them. Germline V gene lookup returns CDR1 SGHRS and CDR2 YFSETQ. The CDR3 region has the DNA TGCGCCAGCAGCTTGGAGGGTTCCGGGGGAAATTCACCCCTCCACTTT. Protein sequence: CASSLEGSGGNSPLHF.